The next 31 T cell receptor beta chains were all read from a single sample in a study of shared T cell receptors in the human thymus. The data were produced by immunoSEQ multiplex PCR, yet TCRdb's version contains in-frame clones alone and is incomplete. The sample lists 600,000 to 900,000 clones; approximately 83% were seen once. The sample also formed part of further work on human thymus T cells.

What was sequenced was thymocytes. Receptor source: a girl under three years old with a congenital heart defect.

CDR3 DNA sequence: TGTGCCAGTAGTTGTGTGGGGGCCCCGAACACTGAAGCTTTCTTT. Translating gives CASSCVGAPNTEAFF. This chain uses TRBV19 with TRBJ1-1, with D tentatively TRBD1 (6 bases). From germline, CDR1 is LNHDA and CDR2 SQIVND (reference sequence). Trimming took off 5 bases at V and 1 base at J, with 14 bases between the two ends. CDR3 length: 15 residues.

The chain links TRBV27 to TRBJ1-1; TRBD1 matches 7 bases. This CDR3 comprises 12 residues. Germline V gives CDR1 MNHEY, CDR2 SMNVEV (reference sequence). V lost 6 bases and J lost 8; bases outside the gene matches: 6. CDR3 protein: CASRPQTGEAFF. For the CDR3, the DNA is TGTGCCAGCAGACCCCAGACAGGGGAAGCTTTCTTT.

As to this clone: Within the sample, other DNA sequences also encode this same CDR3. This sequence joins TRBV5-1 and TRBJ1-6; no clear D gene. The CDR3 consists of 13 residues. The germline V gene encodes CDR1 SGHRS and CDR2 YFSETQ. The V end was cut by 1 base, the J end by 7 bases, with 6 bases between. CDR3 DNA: TGCGCCAGCAGCTTGCAGCGGAATTCACCCCTCCACTTT. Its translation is CASSLQRNSPLHF.

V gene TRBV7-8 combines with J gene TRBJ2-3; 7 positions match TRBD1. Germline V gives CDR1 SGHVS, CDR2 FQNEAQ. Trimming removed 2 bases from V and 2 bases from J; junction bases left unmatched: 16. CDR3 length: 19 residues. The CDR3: CASSLRPGADRPNTDTQYF. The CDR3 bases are TGTGCCAGCAGCTTAAGACCAGGAGCGGACAGGCCTAACACAGATACGCAGTATTTT.

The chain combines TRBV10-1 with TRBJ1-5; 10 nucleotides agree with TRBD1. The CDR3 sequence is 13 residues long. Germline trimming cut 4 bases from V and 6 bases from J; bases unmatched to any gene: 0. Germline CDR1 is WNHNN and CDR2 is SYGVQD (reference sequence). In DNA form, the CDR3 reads TGCGCCAGCAGTGGGACAGGGGGTCAGCCCCAGCATTTT. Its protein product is CASSGTGGQPQHF.

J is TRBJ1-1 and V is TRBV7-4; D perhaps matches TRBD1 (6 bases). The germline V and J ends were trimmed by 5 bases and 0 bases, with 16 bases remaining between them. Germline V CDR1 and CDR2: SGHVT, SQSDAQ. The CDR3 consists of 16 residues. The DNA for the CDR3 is TGTGCCAGCAGCCTACCGAAAACAGGGATGAACACTGAAGCTTTCTTT. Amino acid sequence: CASSLPKTGMNTEAFF.

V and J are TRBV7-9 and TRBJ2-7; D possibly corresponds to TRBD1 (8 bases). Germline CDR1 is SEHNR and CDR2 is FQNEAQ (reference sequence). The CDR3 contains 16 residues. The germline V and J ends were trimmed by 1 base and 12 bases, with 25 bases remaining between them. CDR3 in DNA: TGTGCCAGCAGCTTAGTGGGGGGGAGGACAGGGCCTAATACGTACTTC. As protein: CASSLVGGRTGPNTYF.

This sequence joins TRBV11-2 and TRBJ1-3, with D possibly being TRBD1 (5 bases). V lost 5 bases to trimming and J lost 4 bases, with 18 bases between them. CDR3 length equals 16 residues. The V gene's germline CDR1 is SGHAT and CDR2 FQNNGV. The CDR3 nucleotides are TGTGCCAGCAGCCCGTTCGGGGGGAGGTCCGGAAACACCATATATTTT. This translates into CASSPFGGRSGNTIYF. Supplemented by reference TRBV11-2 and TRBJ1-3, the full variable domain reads EAGVAQSPRYKIIEKRQSVAFWCNPISGHATLYWYQQILGQGPKLLIQFQNNGVVDDSQLPKDRFSAERLKGVDSTLKIQPAKLEDSAVYLCASSPFGGRSGNTIYFGEGSWLTVV.

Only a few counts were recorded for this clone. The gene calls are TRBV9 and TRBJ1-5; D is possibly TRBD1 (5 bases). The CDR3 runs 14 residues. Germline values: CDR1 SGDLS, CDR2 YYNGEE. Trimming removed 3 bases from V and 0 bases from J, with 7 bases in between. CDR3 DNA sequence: TGTGCCAGCAGCGCGGACAATAGCAATCAGCCCCAGCATTTT. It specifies CASSADNSNQPQHF.

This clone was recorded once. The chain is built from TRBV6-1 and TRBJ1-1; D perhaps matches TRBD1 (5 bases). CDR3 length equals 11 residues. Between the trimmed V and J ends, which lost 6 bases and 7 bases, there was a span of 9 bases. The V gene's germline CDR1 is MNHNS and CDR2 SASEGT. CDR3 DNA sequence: TGTGCCAGCAGAAGACAGATTGAAGCTTTCTTT. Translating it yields CASRRQIEAFF.

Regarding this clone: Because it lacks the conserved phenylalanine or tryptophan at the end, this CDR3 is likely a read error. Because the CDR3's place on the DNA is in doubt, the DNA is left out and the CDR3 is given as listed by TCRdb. CDR3 sequence: CASSDFRGQSL. V and J are TRBV6-1 and TRBJ1-2; TRBD1 is the table's D call and was not checked against the DNA. Germline CDR1 reads MNHNS; CDR2 reads SASEGT. The CDR3 sequence runs 11 residues, both termini included.

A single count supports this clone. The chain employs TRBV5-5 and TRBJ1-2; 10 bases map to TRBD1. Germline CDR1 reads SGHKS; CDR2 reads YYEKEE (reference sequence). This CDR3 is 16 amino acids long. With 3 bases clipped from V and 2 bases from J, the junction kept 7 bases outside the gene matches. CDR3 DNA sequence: TGTGCCAGCAGCTCCCGGACAGGGGGTTCCAACTATGGCTACACCTTC. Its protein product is CASSSRTGGSNYGYTF.

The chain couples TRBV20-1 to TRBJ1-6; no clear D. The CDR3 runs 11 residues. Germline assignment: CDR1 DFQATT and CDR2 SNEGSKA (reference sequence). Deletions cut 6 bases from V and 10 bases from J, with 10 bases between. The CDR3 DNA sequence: TGCAGTGCCGGAGGGCCCTCACCCCTCCACTTT. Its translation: CSAGGPSPLHF.

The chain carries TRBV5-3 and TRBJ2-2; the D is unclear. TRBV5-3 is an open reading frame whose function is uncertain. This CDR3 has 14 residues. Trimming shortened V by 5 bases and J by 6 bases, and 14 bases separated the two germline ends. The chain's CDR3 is CARSNLKRSGELFF. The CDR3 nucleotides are TGTGCCAGAAGTAACCTAAAGAGGTCCGGGGAGCTGTTTTTT.

The CDR3 loop is CASSGSRDYEQYF. DNA for the CDR3: TGTGCCAGCAGTGGGTCCAGGGACTACGAGCAGTACTTC. The chain uses TRBV6-1 and TRBJ2-7, with TRBD1 as a possible D gene (5 bases). Per germline, CDR1 MNHNS and CDR2 SASEGT. This CDR3 spans 13 amino acids. The ends were cut back, 4 bases at V and 3 bases at J, with 10 bases in the middle.

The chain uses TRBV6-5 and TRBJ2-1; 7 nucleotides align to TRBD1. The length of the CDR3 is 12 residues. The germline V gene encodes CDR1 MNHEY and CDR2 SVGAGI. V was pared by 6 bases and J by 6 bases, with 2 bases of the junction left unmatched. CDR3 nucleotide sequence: TGTGCCAGCAGGCCAGGGGGCAATGAGCAGTTCTTC. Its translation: CASRPGGNEQFF.

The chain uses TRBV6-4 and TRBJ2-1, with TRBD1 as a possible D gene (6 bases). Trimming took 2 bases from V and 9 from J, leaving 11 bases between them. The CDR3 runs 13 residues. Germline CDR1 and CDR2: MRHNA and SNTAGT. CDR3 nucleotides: TGTGCCAGCAGTGACATTGGGGGCCGTGAGCAGTTCTTC. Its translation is CASSDIGGREQFF.

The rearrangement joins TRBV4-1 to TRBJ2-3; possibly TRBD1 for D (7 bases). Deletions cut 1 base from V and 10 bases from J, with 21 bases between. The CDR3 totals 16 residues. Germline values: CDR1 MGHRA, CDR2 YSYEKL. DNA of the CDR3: TGCGCCAGCAGCCAAGGGGGCGGGACAGCTCTCTCTTCGCAGTATTTT. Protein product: CASSQGGGTALSSQYF.

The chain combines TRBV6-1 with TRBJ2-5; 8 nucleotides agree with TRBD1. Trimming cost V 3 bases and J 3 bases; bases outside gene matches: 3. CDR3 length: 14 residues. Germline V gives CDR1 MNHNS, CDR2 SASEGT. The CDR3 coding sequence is TGTGCCAGCAGTGAGGGGACAGGTAAAGAGACCCAGTACTTC. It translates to CASSEGTGKETQYF.

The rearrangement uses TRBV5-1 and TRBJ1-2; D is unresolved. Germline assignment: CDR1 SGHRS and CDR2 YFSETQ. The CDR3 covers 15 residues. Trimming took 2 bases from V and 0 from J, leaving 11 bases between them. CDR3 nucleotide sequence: TGCGCCAGCAGCTTCCGACTGATAACTAACTATGGCTACACCTTC. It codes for CASSFRLITNYGYTF.

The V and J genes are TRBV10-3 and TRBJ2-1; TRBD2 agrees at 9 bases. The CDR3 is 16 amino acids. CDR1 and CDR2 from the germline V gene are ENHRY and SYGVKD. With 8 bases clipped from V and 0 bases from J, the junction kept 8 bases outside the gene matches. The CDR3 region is CAIGLAGTFSYNEQFF. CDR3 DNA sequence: TGTGCCATCGGTCTAGCGGGGACTTTCTCCTACAATGAGCAGTTCTTC.

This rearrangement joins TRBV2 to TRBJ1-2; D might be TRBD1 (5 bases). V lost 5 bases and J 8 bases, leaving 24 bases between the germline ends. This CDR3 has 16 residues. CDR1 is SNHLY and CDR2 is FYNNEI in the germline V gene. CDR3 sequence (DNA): TGTGCCAGCAGTCAGGCAGGGCCAATTTTGGCTGGAGGCTACACCTTC. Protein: CASSQAGPILAGGYTF. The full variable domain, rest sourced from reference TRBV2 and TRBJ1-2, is EPEVTQTPSHQVTQMGQEVILRCVPISNHLYFYWYRQILGQKVEFLVSFYNNEISEKSEIFDDQFSVERPDGSNFTLKIRSTKLEDSAMYFCASSQAGPILAGGYTFGSGTRLTVV.

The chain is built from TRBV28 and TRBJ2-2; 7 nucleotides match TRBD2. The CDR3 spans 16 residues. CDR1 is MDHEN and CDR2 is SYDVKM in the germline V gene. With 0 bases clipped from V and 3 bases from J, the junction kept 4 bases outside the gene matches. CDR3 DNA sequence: TGTGCCAGCAGTTTATGGCTAGCGGCCCACACCGGGGAGCTGTTTTTT. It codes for CASSLWLAAHTGELFF.

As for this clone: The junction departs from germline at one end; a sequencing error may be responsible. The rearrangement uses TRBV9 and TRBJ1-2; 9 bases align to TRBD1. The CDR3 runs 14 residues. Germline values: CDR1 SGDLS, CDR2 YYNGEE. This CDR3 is CASSRIDRGTRRSF. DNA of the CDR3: TGTGCCAGCAGCCGAATCGACAGGGGGACCCGTCGGAGCTTC.

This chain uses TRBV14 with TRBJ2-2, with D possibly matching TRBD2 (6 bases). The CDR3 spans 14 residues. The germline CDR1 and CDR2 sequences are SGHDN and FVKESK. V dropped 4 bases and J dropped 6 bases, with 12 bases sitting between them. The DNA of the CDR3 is TGTGCCAGCAGCCCTTATTGGGGGGCCGGGGAGCTGTTTTTT. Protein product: CASSPYWGAGELFF.

Here the CDR3 reads CASSFAPNRGTQYF. The CDR3 coding sequence is TGTGCCAGCAGTTTTGCCCCGAACAGGGGAACCCAGTACTTC. V and J are TRBV28 and TRBJ2-5; 7 bases match TRBD1. The V gene's germline CDR1 is MDHEN and CDR2 SYDVKM. The CDR3 contains 14 residues. With V trimmed by 3 bases and J by 8 bases, 9 bases remained unmatched. Full variable domain (rest looked up from reference TRBV28 and TRBJ2-5): DVKVTQSSRYLVKRTGEKVFLECVQDMDHENMFWYRQDPGLGLRLIYFSYDVKMKEKGDIPEGYSVSREKKERFSLILESASTNQTSMYLCASSFAPNRGTQYFGPGTRLLVL.

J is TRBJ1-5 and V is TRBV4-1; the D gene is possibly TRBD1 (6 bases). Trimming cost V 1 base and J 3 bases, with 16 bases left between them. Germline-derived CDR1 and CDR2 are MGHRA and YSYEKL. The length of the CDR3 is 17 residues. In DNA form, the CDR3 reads TGCGCCAGCAGCCAAGGGTTCGGGGACACCTACAATCAGCCCCAGCATTTT. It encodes CASSQGFGDTYNQPQHF.

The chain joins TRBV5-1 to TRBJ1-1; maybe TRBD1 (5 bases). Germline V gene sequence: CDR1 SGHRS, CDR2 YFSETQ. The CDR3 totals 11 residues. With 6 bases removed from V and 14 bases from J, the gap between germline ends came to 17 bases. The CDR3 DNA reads TGCGCCAGCACCTGGACGGGGGAGATCTTCTTT. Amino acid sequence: CASTWTGEIFF.

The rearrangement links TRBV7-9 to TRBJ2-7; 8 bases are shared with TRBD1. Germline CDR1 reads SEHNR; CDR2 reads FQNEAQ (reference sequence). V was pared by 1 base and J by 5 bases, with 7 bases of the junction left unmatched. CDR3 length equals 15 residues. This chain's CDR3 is CASSLGLTGVHEQYF. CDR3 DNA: TGTGCCAGCAGCTTAGGTTTGACAGGGGTCCACGAGCAGTACTTC. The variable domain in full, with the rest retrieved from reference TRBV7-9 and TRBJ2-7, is DTGVSQNPRHKITKRGQNVTFRCDPISEHNRLYWYRQTLGQGPEFLTYFQNEAQLEKSRLLSDRFSAERPKGSFSTLEIQRTEQGDSAMYLCASSLGLTGVHEQYFGPGTRLTVT.

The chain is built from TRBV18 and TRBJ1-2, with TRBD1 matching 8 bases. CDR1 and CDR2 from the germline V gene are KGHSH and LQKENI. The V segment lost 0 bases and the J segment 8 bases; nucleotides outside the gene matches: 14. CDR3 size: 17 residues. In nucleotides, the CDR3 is TGTGCCAGCTCACCACCCCGAGAGAGACAGGGGTTAGACGGCTACACCTTC. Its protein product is CASSPPRERQGLDGYTF.

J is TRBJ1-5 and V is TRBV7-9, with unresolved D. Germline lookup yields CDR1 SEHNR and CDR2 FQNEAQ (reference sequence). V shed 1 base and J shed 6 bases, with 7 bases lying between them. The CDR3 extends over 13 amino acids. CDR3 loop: CASSLDRSQPQHF. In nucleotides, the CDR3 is TGTGCCAGCAGCTTAGATCGGAGTCAGCCCCAGCATTTT.